Each of the 22 T cell receptor beta chains below was sequenced from the same sample in a study of T cells after yellow fever vaccination. TCRdb re-analysed the 5' RACE reads in MiXCR, keeping a single row per CDR3 protein. The sample shows 200,000 or so distinct CDR3 sequences, approximately 6.8% of them seen only once. This specimen consisted of CD4+ T cells sorted from PBMCs, obtained on the day of the yellow fever booster vaccination. The receptors were gathered from a man aged 25-45 years who received the YFV17D yellow fever vaccine.

This clonotype was picked up a small number of times. This chain joins TRBV10-3 and TRBJ2-2, with TRBD1 as a possible D gene (5 bases). V lost 6 bases to trimming and J lost 0 bases, with 11 bases between them. The CDR3 extends over 15 amino acids. In germline, CDR1 is ENHRY, CDR2 SYGVKD. The chain's CDR3 is CAISPDTSNTGELFF. Here the CDR3 DNA reads TGTGCCATCAGCCCGGACACGTCGAACACCGGGGAGCTGTTTTTT.

This clonotype was found many times. This rearrangement joins TRBV19 to TRBJ2-4, with 7 bases aligning to TRBD1. CDR1 LNHDA and CDR2 SQIVND come from the germline V gene (reference sequence). There are 16 residues in the CDR3. With V trimmed by 7 bases and J by 3 bases, 12 bases remained unmatched. The CDR3, as DNA: TGTGCCAGTAACCCGACAGGGTATCAAGTCAAAAACATTCAGTACTTC. This sequence encodes CASNPTGYQVKNIQYF.

This clonotype has only a few counts. The chain carries TRBV6-5 and TRBJ2-3; D call uncertain. The germline V gene has CDR1 MNHEY and CDR2 SVGAGI. V dropped 0 bases and J dropped 2 bases, with 6 bases sitting between them. The CDR3 extends over 14 amino acids. CDR3 in DNA: TGTGCCAGCAGTTACTCGATTCCCACAGATACGCAGTATTTT. Translating gives CASSYSIPTDTQYF.

This clonotype was observed at least ten times. The chain links TRBV5-1 to TRBJ2-1; D ambiguous. The CDR3 has 15 residues. CDR1 is SGHRS and CDR2 is YFSETQ in the germline V gene. V lost 0 bases and J lost 7, with 14 bases in between. CDR3 region: CASSLGQAARNEQFF. The DNA for the CDR3 is TGCGCCAGCAGCTTGGGGCAGGCCGCCCGGAATGAGCAGTTCTTC.

The chain is built from TRBV15 and TRBJ2-7; D may be TRBD1 or TRBD2 (5 bases each). Germline V gene sequence: CDR1 LNHNV, CDR2 YYDKDF (reference sequence). V was shortened by 1 base and J by 3 bases, with 10 bases between the two germline ends. The CDR3 has 14 amino acids. The CDR3 DNA sequence: TGTGCCACCAGCAGAGGGGACCGCAACTACGAGCAGTACTTC. Its protein is CATSRGDRNYEQYF.

This clonotype was counted ten times or more. This chain links TRBV5-1 with TRBJ2-3; D gene unclear. This CDR3 is 13 amino acids long. Germline CDR1 is SGHRS and CDR2 is YFSETQ. Between the trimmed V and J ends, which lost 0 bases and 9 bases, there was a span of 11 bases. The CDR3 nucleotides are TGCGCCAGCAGCTTGGAAGAGAAGGCAACGCAGTATTTT. It yields the protein CASSLEEKATQYF.

Only a few counts were recorded for this clonotype. The chain has TRBV5-1 and TRBJ2-1; a possible D gene is TRBD2 (5 bases). The germline CDR1 and CDR2 sequences are SGHRS and YFSETQ. The CDR3 runs to 12 residues. The V end was cut by 0 bases, the J end by 14 bases, with 12 bases between. This CDR3 is CASSLEVGEEFF. Here the CDR3 DNA reads TGCGCCAGCAGCTTGGAGGTGGGAGAGGAGTTCTTC.

This clonotype was seen a few times. This may stem from a read error, because a much larger clone lies one nucleotide away. CDR3 sequence reads: CSVEVHEKLFF. CDR3 coding DNA: TGCAGCGTTGAAGTACATGAAAAACTGTTTTTT. The genes are TRBV29-1 and TRBJ1-4; D is unresolved. Trimming took off 1 base at V and 6 bases at J, with 3 bases between the two ends. The length of the CDR3 is 11 residues. The germline gives CDR1 SQVTM, CDR2 ANQGSEA.

This clonotype was detected only a few times. The chain employs TRBV30 and TRBJ2-7; no reliable D call. The CDR3 loop spans 12 amino acids. The germline CDR1 and CDR2 sequences are GTSNPN and SVGIG (reference sequence). Trimming removed 2 bases at V and 2 bases at J, with 7 bases between. This CDR3 is CAWSLGTYEQYF. The CDR3 DNA follows: TGTGCCTGGAGTTTGGGGACCTACGAGCAGTACTTC. The complete variable domain, with remaining parts taken from reference TRBV30 and TRBJ2-7, reads SQTIHQWPATLVQPVGSPLSLECTVEGTSNPNLYWYRQAAGRGLQLLFYSVGIGQISSEVPQNLSASRPQDRQFILSSKKLLLSDSGFYLCAWSLGTYEQYFGPGTRLTVT.

This clonotype occurred many times. V and J are TRBV6-1 and TRBJ2-1; unclear D gene. The CDR3 is made up of 14 amino acids. Germline lookup yields CDR1 MNHNS and CDR2 SASEGT. V lost 9 bases and J lost 1, with 13 bases in between. CDR3 sequence reads: CASRKSWSYNEQFF. CDR3 coding DNA: TGTGCCAGTAGGAAATCATGGTCCTACAATGAGCAGTTCTTC.

In its sample, this clonotype was seen a few times. The chain has TRBV19 and TRBJ1-2; 8 bases agree with TRBD1. The CDR3 has 13 residues. From germline, CDR1 is LNHDA and CDR2 SQIVND (reference sequence). J was trimmed by 5 bases and V by 10 bases; bases with no gene match: 9. The CDR3 sequence is CAIRDRQLYGYTF. The CDR3 nucleotides are TGTGCCATCCGGGACAGGCAACTTTATGGCTACACCTTC.

The genes are TRBV6-5 and TRBJ1-2; D perhaps matches TRBD1 (5 bases). The CDR3 is made up of 14 amino acids. CDR1 and CDR2 from the germline V gene are MNHEY and SVGAGI. V lost 10 bases and J lost 7, with 22 bases in between. The CDR3 protein is CATLKSAGSLGYTF. Written as DNA, the CDR3 is TGTGCCACCCTAAAATCGGCAGGGTCTCTTGGCTACACCTTC.

This clonotype was observed at least ten times. CDR3 nucleotide sequence: TGTGCCAGCATCCCTGACCCCCAATACGAGCAGTACTTC. Translation: CASIPDPQYEQYF. This rearrangement joins TRBV2 to TRBJ2-7, with D uncertain. The V and J ends lost 7 bases and 4 bases respectively, with 14 bases between them. The germline gives CDR1 SNHLY, CDR2 FYNNEI. This CDR3 comprises 13 residues.

The CDR3 coding sequence is TGTGCCTACCTCCCCGGGGCTAGCGGGAGGTACAATGAGCAGTTCTTC. It translates to CAYLPGASGRYNEQFF. The J gene is TRBJ2-1, the V gene TRBV30; 11 nucleotides line up with TRBD2. With V trimmed by 7 bases and J by 4 bases, 12 bases remained unmatched. This CDR3 region has 16 residues. CDR1 is GTSNPN, CDR2 SVGIG, per germline (reference sequence).

This clonotype was observed at least ten times. The V gene is TRBV12-3 or TRBV12-4, the J gene TRBJ2-6, with D perhaps matching TRBD1 or TRBD2 (5 bases each). CDR3 length: 16 residues. The V gene lost 6 bases and the J gene lost 1 base, with 13 bases spanning the gap. This CDR3 is CASRGTAGSGANVLTF. In DNA, the CDR3 is TGTGCCAGCAGGGGGACGGCCGGGTCTGGGGCCAACGTCCTGACTTTC.

This chain links TRBV12-3 or TRBV12-4 with TRBJ2-4, with D perhaps matching TRBD2 (5 bases). The CDR3 spans 15 residues. Trimming removed 10 bases from V and 2 bases from J, with 18 bases in between. The CDR3 spells CATAPARRPKNIQYF. DNA for the CDR3: TGTGCCACAGCCCCCGCCCGGAGGCCCAAAAACATTCAGTACTTC.

This clonotype showed up many times. The V and J genes are TRBV3-1 and TRBJ2-1; either TRBD1 or TRBD2 may supply D (6 bases each). V lost 6 bases and J lost 12, with 21 bases in between. This CDR3 spans 14 amino acids. Germline-derived CDR1 and CDR2 are LGHDT and YNNKEL (reference sequence). This CDR3 reads CASRYGGEREAQFF. In nucleotides, the CDR3 is TGTGCCAGCAGATACGGGGGCGAGAGAGAGGCGCAGTTCTTC.

This clonotype was counted between two and nine times. The CDR3 spells CANPSGGSSYNEQFF. CDR3 sequence (DNA): TGTGCCAACCCCAGTGGAGGGAGCTCCTACAATGAGCAGTTCTTC. V is TRBV7-2 and J is TRBJ2-1, with a weak D call TRBD2 (6 bases). This CDR3 has 15 residues. The germline CDR1 and CDR2 sequences are SGHTA and FQGNSA. The V end lost 10 bases, the J end lost 0 bases, and 16 bases lay between the germline ends.

This clonotype was found many times. The chain employs TRBV7-6 and TRBJ1-1, with D possibly TRBD1 on 5 matching bases. The CDR3 is made up of 13 amino acids. Per germline, CDR1 SGHVS and CDR2 FNYEAQ. V was shortened by 5 bases and J by 2 bases, with 9 bases between the two germline ends. The CDR3 region is CASSPDSNTEAFF. In DNA, the CDR3 is TGTGCCAGCAGCCCTGACAGTAACACTGAAGCTTTCTTT.

This clonotype was counted between two and nine times. The chain joins TRBV12-3 or TRBV12-4 to TRBJ2-7; 8 nucleotides agree with TRBD2. J was trimmed by 5 bases and V by 2 bases; bases with no gene match: 8. The CDR3 totals 15 residues. The CDR3 reads CASSLIRAGGHEQYF. The CDR3 DNA is TGTGCCAGCAGTTTAATTCGGGCGGGAGGCCACGAGCAGTACTTC.

This clonotype appeared a few times. The chain is built from TRBV27 and TRBJ2-5, with D perhaps matching TRBD2 (6 bases). The V gene lost 4 bases and the J gene lost 9 bases, with 21 bases spanning the gap. The CDR3 contains 15 residues. From germline, CDR1 is MNHEY and CDR2 SMNVEV (reference sequence). CDR3 bases: TGTGCCAGCAGTTCCATCGTCCCCCCCGGCGGGGCCCAGTACTTC. It yields the protein CASSSIVPPGGAQYF.

This clonotype was counted at least ten times. This rearrangement joins TRBV9 to TRBJ2-3; 7 bases line up with TRBD1. With 3 bases clipped from V and 0 bases from J, the junction kept 4 bases outside the gene matches. Germline V gene data show CDR1 as SGDLS and CDR2 as YYNGEE. This CDR3 has 15 residues. The CDR3 here is CASSGLTGSTDTQYF. CDR3 sequence (DNA): TGTGCCAGCAGCGGGTTGACAGGGAGCACAGATACGCAGTATTTT. The entire variable domain, with the rest obtained from reference TRBV9 and TRBJ2-3, is as follows: DSGVTQTPKHLITATGQRVTLRCSPRSGDLSVYWYQQSLDQGLQFLIQYYNGEERAKGNILERFSAQQFPDLHSELNLSSLELGDSALYFCASSGLTGSTDTQYFGPGTRLTVL.